This T cell receptor (beta chain) was found in a study of cytomegalovirus exposure and HLA in healthy donors. The PCR contained 60 Vbeta and 13 Jbeta primers. This table comes from immunoSEQ multiplex PCR, and its TCRdb copy is limited to in-frame clones, with some not included. The table lists 80,000 to 100,000 clones, 74% of them singletons. Germline-derived CDR1 and CDR2 are MNHEY and SVGAGI. Trimming shortened V by 10 bases and J by 2 bases, and 15 bases separated the two germline ends. The CDR3 has 13 residues. The gene calls are TRBV6-5 and TRBJ2-7; a possible D gene is TRBD2 (6 bases). The TCR comes from a man in his thirties or forties in good health and CMV-seropositive. Source material: PBMCs. CDR3 sequence: CATLGAGPYEQYF. CDR3 nucleotides: TGTGCCACCCTCGGGGCGGGGCCCTACGAGCAGTACTTC.